This is a list of T cell receptor beta chains from one sample in a study of cytomegalovirus exposure and HLA in healthy donors. Assay used: immunoSEQ multiplex PCR; TCRdb lists only in-frame clones, some missing. Among some 120,000 clones listed, roughly three quarters were seen once. Material for sequencing was PBMCs. Receptors were obtained from a woman between 18 and 29 years old in good health and CMV-seronegative. Each CDR3 is given with its conserved first and last residue. The D gene is left open where the match is weak. For some rows the clone size is stated as once, few or many, or as a class when expanded; others skip it.

v_call: TRBV29-1; j_call: TRBJ2-1; clone_size: .; d_call: TRBD2; cdr3_nt: TGCAGCGTTGAGAAACTAGCGGGGGGCCTGACCGAGCAGTTCTTC; cdr3_aa: CSVEKLAGGLTEQFF
v_call: TRBV5-4; j_call: TRBJ1-2; clone_size: few; d_call: TRBD1; cdr3_nt: TGTGCCAGCAGCCTGGACAGGCACTATGGCTACACCTTC; cdr3_aa: CASSLDRHYGYTF
v_call: TRBV7-6; j_call: TRBJ1-4; clone_size: .; d_call: .; cdr3_nt: TGTGCCAGCAGCTCCCGGGGGATGGATGAAAAACTGTTTTTT; cdr3_aa: CASSSRGMDEKLFF
v_call: TRBV29-1; j_call: TRBJ2-1; clone_size: .; d_call: TRBD1; cdr3_nt: TGCAGCGTGAGGGACAGGGGGAGTAACAATGAGCAGTTCTTC; cdr3_aa: CSVRDRGSNNEQFF
v_call: TRBV9; j_call: TRBJ1-2; clone_size: .; d_call: .; cdr3_nt: TGTGCCAGCAGCGACGCCCCTGGGCGGGATGGCTACACCTTC; cdr3_aa: CASSDAPGRDGYTF
v_call: TRBV4-1; j_call: TRBJ1-2; clone_size: .; d_call: .; cdr3_nt: TGCGCCAGCAGCCAAACCCCTCGGAACTATGGCTACACCTTC; cdr3_aa: CASSQTPRNYGYTF
v_call: TRBV5-1; j_call: TRBJ2-3; clone_size: .; d_call: TRBD2; cdr3_nt: TGCGCCAGCAGTACAGGGACTAGCGGGGGGGCTATGACGCAGTATTTT; cdr3_aa: CASSTGTSGGAMTQYF
v_call: TRBV19; j_call: TRBJ1-1; clone_size: .; d_call: TRBD1; cdr3_nt: TGTGCCAGTAGCACACAGGGGCCCATTGAAGCTTTCTTT; cdr3_aa: CASSTQGPIEAFF
v_call: TRBV25-1; j_call: TRBJ1-2; clone_size: once; d_call: TRBD1; cdr3_nt: TGTGCCAGCAGGGGCCCTAGGGAAGCGGGACAGGGTTATTATGGCTACACCTTC; cdr3_aa: CASRGPREAGQGYYGYTF
v_call: TRBV27; j_call: TRBJ2-4; clone_size: .; d_call: .; cdr3_nt: TGTGCCAGCAGTTTGGATAGACGGGGAAAAGCCATTCAGTACTTC; cdr3_aa: CASSLDRRGKAIQYF
v_call: TRBV30; j_call: TRBJ1-1; clone_size: .; d_call: .; cdr3_nt: TGTGCCTGGAGTGTAATCAGTGAAGCTTTCTTT; cdr3_aa: CAWSVISEAFF
v_call: TRBV14; j_call: TRBJ1-2; clone_size: .; d_call: .; cdr3_nt: TGTGCCAGCAGCCAAGATCGAGGTTATGGCTACACCTTC; cdr3_aa: CASSQDRGYGYTF
v_call: TRBV10-3; j_call: TRBJ1-3; clone_size: .; d_call: .; cdr3_nt: TGTGCCATCAGTGAGAGGGGGGGAACCTCTGGAAACACCATATATTTT; cdr3_aa: CAISERGGTSGNTIYF
v_call: TRBV18; j_call: TRBJ1-1; clone_size: .; d_call: .; cdr3_nt: TGTGCCAGCTCAGGCGGGAATACTGAAGCTTTCTTT; cdr3_aa: CASSGGNTEAFF
v_call: TRBV5-8; j_call: TRBJ1-1; clone_size: once; d_call: TRBD1; cdr3_nt: TGTGCCAGCAGCTTAGACAGGGGGCTAGGAACTGAAGCTTTCTTT; cdr3_aa: CASSLDRGLGTEAFF
v_call: TRBV28; j_call: TRBJ1-1; clone_size: .; d_call: .; cdr3_nt: TGTGCCAGCAGCGTAGGATCAAGGAGAACTGAAGCTTTCTTT; cdr3_aa: CASSVGSRRTEAFF
v_call: TRBV30; j_call: TRBJ1-2; clone_size: .; d_call: TRBD1; cdr3_nt: TGTGCCTGGAGAGACAGGGCCTATGGCTACACCTTC; cdr3_aa: CAWRDRAYGYTF
v_call: TRBV7-9; j_call: TRBJ2-7; clone_size: .; d_call: TRBD1; cdr3_nt: TGTGCCAGCAGAGCCGGGGACAGGGACTACGAGCAGTACTTC; cdr3_aa: CASRAGDRDYEQYF
v_call: TRBV6-1; j_call: TRBJ2-7; clone_size: once; d_call: TRBD1; cdr3_nt: TGTGCCAGCATTTTGACAGGGGTATCCTACGAGCAGTACTTC; cdr3_aa: CASILTGVSYEQYF
v_call: TRBV18; j_call: TRBJ2-7; clone_size: .; d_call: .; cdr3_nt: TGTGCCAGCACTACGGGACTGAGCGCGAGGGAGCAGTACTTC; cdr3_aa: CASTTGLSAREQYF
v_call: TRBV28; j_call: TRBJ1-2; clone_size: .; d_call: .; cdr3_nt: TGTGCCAGCAGGGTGGGTACAGGGTTCGGCTATGGCTACACCTTC; cdr3_aa: CASRVGTGFGYGYTF
v_call: TRBV5-1; j_call: TRBJ2-7; clone_size: .; d_call: .; cdr3_nt: TGCGCCAGCAGCTTGGGAGGGGGTGGCTACGAGCAGTACTTC; cdr3_aa: CASSLGGGGYEQYF
v_call: TRBV7-9; j_call: TRBJ1-4; clone_size: .; d_call: .; cdr3_nt: TGTGCCAGCAGCTCCGGACAGCCCTTTAATGAAAAACTGTTTTTT; cdr3_aa: CASSSGQPFNEKLFF
v_call: TRBV2; j_call: TRBJ2-5; clone_size: .; d_call: .; cdr3_nt: TGTGCCTATGGTCCTAGTCTAGCGGAGACCCAGTACTTC; cdr3_aa: CAYGPSLAETQYF
v_call: TRBV6-1; j_call: TRBJ1-5; clone_size: .; d_call: TRBD1; cdr3_nt: TGTGCCACCCTTGACAGGGCCTCCAATCAGCCCCAGCATTTT; cdr3_aa: CATLDRASNQPQHF
v_call: TRBV11-2; j_call: TRBJ2-1; clone_size: few; d_call: .; cdr3_nt: TGTGCCAGCAGCTTAGGACTGCCTAATGAGCAGTTCTTC; cdr3_aa: CASSLGLPNEQFF
v_call: TRBV7-9; j_call: TRBJ1-2; clone_size: .; d_call: TRBD1; cdr3_nt: TGTGCCAGCAGCTTTAAAGGTCATGGACAGGGCCGGGGCTACACCTTC; cdr3_aa: CASSFKGHGQGRGYTF
v_call: TRBV28; j_call: TRBJ1-5; clone_size: .; d_call: .; cdr3_nt: TGTGCCAGCGCCTACTCCCAGGGAAACTCTCAGCCCCAGCATTTT; cdr3_aa: CASAYSQGNSQPQHF
v_call: TRBV7-9; j_call: TRBJ1-1; clone_size: few; d_call: .; cdr3_nt: TGTGCCGGGGAGGTCCTGCAAACTGAAGCTTTCTTT; cdr3_aa: CAGEVLQTEAFF
v_call: TRBV23-1; j_call: TRBJ1-2; clone_size: once; d_call: .; cdr3_nt: TGCGCCAGCAGTCAAGCCCGCCGGACAGAGTATGGCTACACCTTC; cdr3_aa: CASSQARRTEYGYTF
v_call: TRBV29-1; j_call: TRBJ1-2; clone_size: .; d_call: TRBD1; cdr3_nt: TGCAGCGTTGAGTCCGGGACAGGGGGACGGGATGGCTACACCTTC; cdr3_aa: CSVESGTGGRDGYTF
v_call: TRBV7-9; j_call: TRBJ2-1; clone_size: .; d_call: .; cdr3_nt: TGTGCCAGCAGCTCCCGCCCACAGGGGAGGTCCTACAATGAGCAGTTCTTC; cdr3_aa: CASSSRPQGRSYNEQFF
v_call: TRBV5-6; j_call: TRBJ1-1; clone_size: .; d_call: .; cdr3_nt: TGTGCCAGCAGCTTGGACCCCGGCGGAGCTTTCTTT; cdr3_aa: CASSLDPGGAFF
v_call: TRBV30; j_call: TRBJ1-2; clone_size: .; d_call: .; cdr3_nt: TGTGCCTGGAGTGTACTATGGGGCGCGTATGGCTACACCTTC; cdr3_aa: CAWSVLWGAYGYTF
v_call: TRBV30; j_call: TRBJ1-6; clone_size: .; d_call: .; cdr3_nt: TGTGCCTGGAGCCAATCCTATAATTCACCCCTCCACTTT; cdr3_aa: CAWSQSYNSPLHF
v_call: TRBV25-1; j_call: TRBJ2-3; clone_size: .; d_call: .; cdr3_nt: TGTGCCAGCAGTCCCTTAGGGGGTCGGGATACGCAGTATTTT; cdr3_aa: CASSPLGGRDTQYF
v_call: TRBV13; j_call: TRBJ1-1; clone_size: .; d_call: TRBD1; cdr3_nt: TGTGCCAGCAGCTTTACAGTCCTCCGGGACAGAGTTGAAGCTTTCTTT; cdr3_aa: CASSFTVLRDRVEAFF
v_call: TRBV4-1; j_call: TRBJ2-3; clone_size: .; d_call: .; cdr3_nt: TGCGCCAGCAGCCAACTTCGGGTAGGGGGGGCTGTTACGCAGTATTTT; cdr3_aa: CASSQLRVGGAVTQYF
v_call: TRBV28; j_call: TRBJ1-3; clone_size: .; d_call: .; cdr3_nt: TGTGCCAGCAGACCCACGGCCGGCGCGGGAGGAAACACCATATATTTT; cdr3_aa: CASRPTAGAGGNTIYF
v_call: TRBV29-1; j_call: TRBJ1-4; clone_size: few; d_call: TRBD1; cdr3_nt: TGCAGCGTGATGGGACAGGGAGGCGAAAAACTGTTTTTT; cdr3_aa: CSVMGQGGEKLFF
v_call: TRBV7-9; j_call: TRBJ1-2; clone_size: once; d_call: .; cdr3_nt: TGTGCCAGCAGCTTAGACGTCAGGGGCCATGGCTACACCTTC; cdr3_aa: CASSLDVRGHGYTF
v_call: TRBV2; j_call: TRBJ1-1; clone_size: once; d_call: TRBD1; cdr3_nt: TGTGCCAGCATAGGGGGACAGGTCTATGAAGCTTTCTTT; cdr3_aa: CASIGGQVYEAFF
v_call: TRBV19; j_call: TRBJ1-1; clone_size: .; d_call: .; cdr3_nt: TGTGCCAGTAGTCCCCTGGGGGCGCAGGCTGAAGCTTTCTTT; cdr3_aa: CASSPLGAQAEAFF
v_call: TRBV6-5; j_call: TRBJ1-5; clone_size: .; d_call: .; cdr3_nt: TGTGCCAGCAGTTTCAACAGGGTCCCAACCAATCAGCCCCAGCATTTT; cdr3_aa: CASSFNRVPTNQPQHF
v_call: TRBV7-9; j_call: TRBJ2-1; clone_size: .; d_call: .; cdr3_nt: TGTGCCAGCAGCTTAGTGTCAGGAGGTGAGCAGTTCTTC; cdr3_aa: CASSLVSGGEQFF
v_call: TRBV7-9; j_call: TRBJ1-6; clone_size: .; d_call: .; cdr3_nt: TGTGCCAGCAGCCCCACGACAGGCAATTCACCCCTCCACTTT; cdr3_aa: CASSPTTGNSPLHF